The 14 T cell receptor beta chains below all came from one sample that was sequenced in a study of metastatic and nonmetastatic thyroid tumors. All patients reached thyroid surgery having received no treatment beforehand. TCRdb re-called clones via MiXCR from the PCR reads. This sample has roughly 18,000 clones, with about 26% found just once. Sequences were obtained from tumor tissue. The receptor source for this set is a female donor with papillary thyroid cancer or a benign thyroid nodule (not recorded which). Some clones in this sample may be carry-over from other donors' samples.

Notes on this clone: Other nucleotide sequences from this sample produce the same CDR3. CDR3 amino acids: CASSSRGRGQGEYNEQFF. The CDR3 nucleotides are TGTGCCAGCAGCTCCCGGGGGAGGGGACAGGGCGAATACAATGAGCAGTTCTTC. The chain employs TRBV7-6 and TRBJ2-1; 9 nucleotides align to TRBD1. The germline gives CDR1 SGHVS, CDR2 FNYEAQ. The junction had 14 bases not matched to a gene; V was cut back by 4 bases and J by 4 bases. The CDR3 contains 18 residues.

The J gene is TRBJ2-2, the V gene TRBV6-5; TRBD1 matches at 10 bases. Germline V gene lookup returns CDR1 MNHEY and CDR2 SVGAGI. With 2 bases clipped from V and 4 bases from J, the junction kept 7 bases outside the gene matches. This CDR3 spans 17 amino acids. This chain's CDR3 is CASSYGGDRGGTGELFF. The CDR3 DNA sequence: TGTGCCAGCAGTTACGGCGGGGACAGGGGTGGCACCGGGGAGCTGTTTTTT.

The CDR3 reads CASSSRLAVGADTQYF. The CDR3 nucleotides are TGTGCCAGCAGTTCCAGACTAGCGGTGGGCGCAGATACGCAGTATTTT. The chain combines TRBV12-3 or TRBV12-4 with TRBJ2-3; 9 positions agree with TRBD2. CDR3 size: 16 residues. The V gene end was trimmed by 4 bases and the J gene end by 4 bases; junction bases not matched to a gene: 9.

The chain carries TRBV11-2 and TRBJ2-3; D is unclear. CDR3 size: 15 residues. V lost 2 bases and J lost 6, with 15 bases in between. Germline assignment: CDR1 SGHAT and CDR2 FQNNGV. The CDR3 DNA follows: TGTGCCAGCAGCTTACTTGGTATGACCAACGATACGCAGTATTTT. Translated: CASSLLGMTNDTQYF.

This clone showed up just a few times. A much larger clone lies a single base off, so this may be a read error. The CDR3 loop reads CAGRLTPRGSPLHF. Here the CDR3 DNA reads TGCGCCGGCAGGTTAACCCCCCGGGGTTCACCCCTCCACTTT. The genes are TRBV5-1 and TRBJ1-6, with unresolved D. CDR3 size: 14 residues. CDR1 SGHRS and CDR2 YFSETQ come from the germline V gene.

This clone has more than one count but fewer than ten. The CDR3 nucleotides are TGTGCCACCATTTATTTTTTCGAGGGTGGCTACACCTTC. This gives the protein CATIYFFEGGYTF. The chain has TRBV24-1 and TRBJ1-2; no clear D. The germline V gene encodes CDR1 KGHDR and CDR2 SFDVKD. There are 13 residues in the CDR3. The V end was cut by 8 bases, the J end by 7 bases, with 16 bases between.

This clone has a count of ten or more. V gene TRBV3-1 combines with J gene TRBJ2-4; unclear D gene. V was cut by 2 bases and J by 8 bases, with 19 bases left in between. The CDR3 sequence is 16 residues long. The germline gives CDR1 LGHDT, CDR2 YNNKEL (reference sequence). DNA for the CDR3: TGTGCCAGCAGCCAACGGGCCGGGTCCCCGGCGGACATTCAGTACTTC. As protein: CASSQRAGSPADIQYF.

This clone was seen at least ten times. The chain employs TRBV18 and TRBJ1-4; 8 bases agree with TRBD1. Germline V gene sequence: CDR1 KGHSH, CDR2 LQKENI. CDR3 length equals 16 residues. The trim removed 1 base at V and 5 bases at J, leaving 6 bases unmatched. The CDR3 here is CASSPLLQGDNEKLFF. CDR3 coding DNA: TGTGCCAGCTCACCACTCTTACAGGGGGACAATGAAAAACTGTTTTTT. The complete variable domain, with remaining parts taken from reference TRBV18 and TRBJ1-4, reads NAGVMQNPRHLVRRRGQEARLRCSPMKGHSHVYWYRQLPEEGLKFMVYLQKENIIDESGMPKERFSAEFPKEGPSILRIQQVVRGDSAAYFCASSPLLQGDNEKLFFGSGTQLSVL.

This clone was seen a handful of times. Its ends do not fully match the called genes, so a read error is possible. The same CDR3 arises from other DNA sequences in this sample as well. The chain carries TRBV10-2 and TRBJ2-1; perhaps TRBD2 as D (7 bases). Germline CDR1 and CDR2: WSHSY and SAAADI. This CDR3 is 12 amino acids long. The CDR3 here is CASSAGGGEQFF. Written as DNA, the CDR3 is TGCGCCAGCAGTGCGGGGGGCGGTGAGCAATTCTTC.

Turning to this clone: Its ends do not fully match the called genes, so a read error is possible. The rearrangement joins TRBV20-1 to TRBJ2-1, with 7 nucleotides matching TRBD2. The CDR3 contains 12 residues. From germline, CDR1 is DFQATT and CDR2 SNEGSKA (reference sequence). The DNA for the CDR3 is TGTAGTGCTGCAAGCGGGATCGGTGAGCAGTTCTTC. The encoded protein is CSAASGIGEQFF.

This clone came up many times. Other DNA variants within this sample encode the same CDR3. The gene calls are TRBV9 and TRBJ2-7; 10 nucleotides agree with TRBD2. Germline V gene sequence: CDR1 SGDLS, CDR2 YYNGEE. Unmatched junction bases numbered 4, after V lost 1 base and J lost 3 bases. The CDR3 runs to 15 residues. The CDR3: CASSVRGLASYEQYF. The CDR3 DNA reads TGTGCCAGCAGCGTACGGGGACTAGCGAGCTACGAGCAGTACTTC.

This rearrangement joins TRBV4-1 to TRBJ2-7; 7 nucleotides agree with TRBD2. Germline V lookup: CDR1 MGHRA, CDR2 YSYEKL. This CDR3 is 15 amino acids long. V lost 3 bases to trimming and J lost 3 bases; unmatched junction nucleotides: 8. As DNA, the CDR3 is TGCGCCAGCAGCCAGGGGGGGAACCCTCGCTACGAGCAGTACTTC. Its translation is CASSQGGNPRYEQYF.

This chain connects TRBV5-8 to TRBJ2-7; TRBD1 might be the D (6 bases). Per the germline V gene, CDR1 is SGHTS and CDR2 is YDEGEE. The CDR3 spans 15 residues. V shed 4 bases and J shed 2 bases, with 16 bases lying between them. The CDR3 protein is CASSKARDIAYEQYF. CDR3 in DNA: TGTGCCAGCAGCAAAGCTAGGGACATCGCCTACGAGCAGTACTTC.

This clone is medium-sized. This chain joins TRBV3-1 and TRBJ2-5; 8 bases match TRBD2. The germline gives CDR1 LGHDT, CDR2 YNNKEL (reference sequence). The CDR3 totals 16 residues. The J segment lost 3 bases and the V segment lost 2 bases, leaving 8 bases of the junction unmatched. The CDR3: CASSQRGLGDKETQYF. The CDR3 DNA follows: TGTGCCAGCAGCCAACGGGGACTAGGGGATAAAGAGACCCAGTACTTC.